This T cell receptor beta chain was sequenced during a study of CD8 T cells in ankylosing spondylitis (dated by TCRdb to the late 2010s). Looking at the study overall: To find TCR variants linked to disease, the study profiled T cell receptor beta repertoires in ankylosing spondylitis patients and healthy donors. Peripheral blood was sampled, and synovial fluid was additionally collected from ankylosing spondylitis patients. The full study cohort was made up of 25 ankylosing spondylitis patients and more than 90 healthy donors. The paper as a whole reports these results and caveats: The disease-linked clones were reported as significantly enriched in matched synovial fluid samples from ankylosing spondylitis patients. A CD8+ phenotype was shown by the disease-linked clones, which were found at relatively low frequencies in peripheral blood. Blood from ankylosing spondylitis patients appeared to be characterized by a TCR beta motif made up of eight highly homologous amino acid variants. Some motif variants were previously reported in synovial fluid and blood of reactive arthritis patients, suggesting common disease-initiation mechanisms.

This clonotype was seen at least ten times. Its recognized antigen is unknown. Base qualities are not provided; no much larger clone lies one nucleotide away. The sequencing machine was an Illumina HiSeq 2500. Quantitative 5'-RACE with molecular barcodes was used to prepare TCR beta libraries. In the authors' own workflow: A new computational method, built on a probabilistic model of VDJ rearrangement, was used to identify disease-linked TCR variants. TCRdb reworked the public reads: Q25 trimming with fastp, MiXCR clone assembly, productive beta chains retained. Rows with one shared CDR3 protein collapse into an entry with the most common genes and DNA. The V and J calls follow TCRdb's processing rather than the paper's. The sample has under 400,000 distinct CDR3 sequences on record, approximately 10% of them singletons. Roughly 9.2% of the sample rests with the top ten. Material for sequencing was blood, either unsorted or a sorted T cell fraction (not recorded which). The TCR comes from a female donor with ankylosing spondylitis or in good health (not recorded which).

The DNA sequence follows: TGTGCCAGCAGTCCGACTCCGGTCGGGGAGCAGTACTTC. The translation is CASSPTPVGEQYF. The sequence is built from TRBV12-3 or TRBV12-4 and TRBJ2-7; no D gene call is confident. A distance of 15 bases separates the germline ends of V and J, which lose 5 bases and 7 bases respectively. Its CDR3 holds 13 amino acids, cysteine through phenylalanine. Only the CDR3 part of the read is kept: 39 bases, read in frame from the first base.